Listed here are 18 T cell receptor beta chains from one sample, sequenced in a study of T cell repertoires in cytomegalovirus infection. TCRdb re-analysed the reads in MiXCR, keeping a single row per CDR3 protein. The sample consists of 300,000 or so distinct CDR3 sequences, roughly a quarter of them appearing once. Source material: PBMCs. These TCRs come from a human donor in good health (CMV status not recorded). Some clones in this sample may be carry-over from other donors' samples.

The V gene is TRBV6-5, the J gene TRBJ1-1; a possible D gene is TRBD1 (6 bases). This CDR3 has 13 residues. V was clipped by 7 bases and J by 1 base, with 10 bases between them. Germline lookup yields CDR1 MNHEY and CDR2 SVGAGI. The CDR3 sequence: CASTGAQNTEAFF. CDR3 coding DNA: TGTGCCAGCACAGGGGCCCAGAACACTGAAGCTTTCTTT.

This clonotype turned up a few times. The chain uses TRBV5-1 and TRBJ2-1; a possible D gene is TRBD1 (5 bases). The CDR3 totals 11 residues. Trimming removed 7 bases from V and 7 bases from J, with 9 bases in between. The germline V gene has CDR1 SGHRS and CDR2 YFSETQ. CDR3 region: CASGAANEQFF. The CDR3 region has the DNA TGCGCCAGCGGGGCGGCAAATGAGCAGTTCTTC.

This clonotype occurred a few times. The chain couples TRBV10-3 to TRBJ1-1, with no clear D. Germline V gene data show CDR1 as ENHRY and CDR2 as SYGVKD. The length of the CDR3 is 13 residues. Trimming removed 10 bases at V and 1 base at J, with 13 bases between. As DNA, the CDR3 is TGTGCCACCGCCGGCCATTCGAACACTGAAGCTTTCTTT. Its translation: CATAGHSNTEAFF.

The V and J genes are TRBV7-2 and TRBJ1-1, with a weak D call TRBD1 (6 bases). CDR3 size: 13 residues. The germline V gene encodes CDR1 SGHTA and CDR2 FQGNSA. The germline V and J ends were trimmed by 5 bases and 3 bases, with 10 bases remaining between them. CDR3 protein: CASSLGQHTEAFF. CDR3 in DNA: TGTGCCAGCAGCCTAGGACAGCACACTGAAGCTTTCTTT.

This clonotype was seen a handful of times. This chain joins TRBV7-2 and TRBJ2-1, with TRBD2 as a possible D gene (5 bases). CDR3 length equals 14 residues. V was clipped by 5 bases and J by 6 bases, with 14 bases between them. Germline CDR1 SGHTA, CDR2 FQGNSA. The CDR3 loop reads CASSPSGAPNEQFF. CDR3 coding DNA: TGTGCCAGCAGCCCGAGCGGCGCGCCCAATGAGCAGTTCTTC. Full variable domain (rest looked up from reference TRBV7-2 and TRBJ2-1): GAGVSQSPSNKVTEKGKDVELRCDPISGHTALYWYRQSLGQGLEFLIYFQGNSAPDKSGLPSDRFSAERTGGSVSTLTIQRTQQEDSAVYLCASSPSGAPNEQFFGPGTRLTVL.

This chain links TRBV28 with TRBJ2-7; no clear D. This CDR3 has 11 residues. V was clipped by 7 bases and J by 2 bases, with 6 bases between them. Per the germline V gene, CDR1 is MDHEN and CDR2 is SYDVKM. The CDR3 protein is CASNGPYEQYF. In DNA form, the CDR3 reads TGTGCCAGCAACGGACCCTACGAGCAGTACTTC.

The table lists this clonotype with many counts. This sequence joins TRBV7-2 and TRBJ2-2, with D maybe TRBD1 (6 bases). CDR1 and CDR2 from the germline V gene are SGHTA and FQGNSA. The length of the CDR3 is 14 residues. Trimming shortened V by 5 bases and J by 5 bases, and 12 bases separated the two germline ends. CDR3 residues: CASSPQGITGELFF. Written as DNA, the CDR3 is TGTGCCAGCAGCCCGCAGGGGATAACCGGGGAGCTGTTTTTT.

The sample holds a few counts of this clonotype. This chain uses TRBV20-1 with TRBJ2-7, with 8 bases fitting TRBD2. The CDR3 is made up of 15 amino acids. Germline CDR1 and CDR2: DFQATT and SNEGSKA (reference sequence). Unmatched junction bases numbered 10, after V lost 6 bases and J lost 0 bases. The CDR3 nucleotides are TGCAGTGCCAAGAACCCCAGCGGGAGCTCCTACGAGCAGTACTTC. It yields the protein CSAKNPSGSSYEQYF.

The chain combines TRBV6-1 with TRBJ2-4; the D is unclear. V lost 6 bases and J 0 bases, leaving 12 bases between the germline ends. Germline V gives CDR1 MNHNS, CDR2 SASEGT. CDR3 size: 15 residues. CDR3 protein: CASRPRAEAKNIQYF. The CDR3 bases are TGTGCCAGCAGGCCTCGGGCAGAAGCCAAAAACATTCAGTACTTC.

V gene TRBV19 combines with J gene TRBJ1-5; D possibly corresponds to TRBD1 (6 bases). The CDR3 is 16 amino acids. V was trimmed by 6 bases and J by 0 bases, leaving 15 bases between them. Germline CDR1 LNHDA, CDR2 SQIVND (reference sequence). The CDR3 protein is CASRAGQIYSNQPQHF. The CDR3 DNA reads as TGTGCCAGTAGAGCCGGACAGATCTATAGCAATCAGCCCCAGCATTTT.

The chain uses TRBV5-1 and TRBJ2-7; 14 nucleotides agree with TRBD2. Per germline, CDR1 SGHRS and CDR2 YFSETQ. The CDR3 consists of 14 residues. V lost 4 bases and J lost 7; bases outside the gene matches: 4. CDR3 nucleotide sequence: TGCGCCAGCAGCACGGGACTAGCGGGAGTTGAGCAGTACTTC. It translates to CASSTGLAGVEQYF.

This chain links TRBV7-8 with TRBJ1-1; D is undetermined. The germline V and J ends were trimmed by 0 bases and 1 base, with 18 bases remaining between them. The germline V gene has CDR1 SGHVS and CDR2 FQNEAQ. This CDR3 has 18 amino acids. The CDR3: CASSLASVGLITNTEAFF. The CDR3 DNA sequence: TGTGCCAGCAGCTTAGCTTCTGTTGGCCTTATTACGAACACTGAAGCTTTCTTT.

The genes are TRBV6-2 or TRBV6-3 and TRBJ2-1, with 12 bases fitting TRBD2. There are 17 residues in the CDR3. Germline CDR1 reads MNHEY; CDR2 reads SVGEGT. V shed 6 bases and J 2 bases; nucleotides not matched to a gene: 8. In DNA form, the CDR3 reads TGTGCCAGCAGACCCTTCACTAGCGGGAGGACCTACAATGAGCAGTTCTTC. This translates into CASRPFTSGRTYNEQFF.

The rearrangement links TRBV7-3 to TRBJ2-1, with 11 positions matching TRBD1. The CDR3 is 15 amino acids. V trimming: 5 bases; J trimming: 6 bases; junction bases outside the gene matches: 6. CDR1 and CDR2 (germline): SGHTA, FQGTGA. CDR3 in amino acids: CASSPRGTGGNEQFF. The CDR3 DNA follows: TGTGCCAGCAGCCCACGCGGGACAGGGGGCAATGAGCAGTTCTTC.

V gene TRBV5-6 combines with J gene TRBJ2-3; possible D gene TRBD2, 5 bases. CDR1 is SGHDT, CDR2 YYEEEE, per germline. The CDR3 sequence is 18 residues long. V was shortened by 2 bases and J by 3 bases, with 22 bases between the two germline ends. The CDR3 sequence is CASSFKVRRTSGTDTQYF. The DNA of the CDR3 is TGTGCCAGCAGCTTTAAGGTCAGGAGAACATCGGGGACAGATACGCAGTATTTT.

The chain employs TRBV27 and TRBJ1-2, with D uncertain. The CDR3 totals 12 residues. V was cut by 6 bases and J by 3 bases, with 8 bases left in between. Germline CDR1 is MNHEY and CDR2 is SMNVEV (reference sequence). CDR3 bases: TGTGCCAGCAGCGGAGCTGACTATGGCTACACCTTC. Encoded protein: CASSGADYGYTF.

This clonotype came up many times. The V and J genes are TRBV7-2 and TRBJ2-3; 12 bases agree with TRBD2. After removal of 6 bases from V and 5 bases from J, the junction contained 9 bases not matched to a gene. The CDR3 extends over 16 amino acids. In germline, CDR1 is SGHTA, CDR2 FQGNSA. This CDR3 reads CASSLVGTSGQDTQYF. The CDR3, as DNA: TGTGCCAGCAGTCTAGTGGGGACTAGCGGGCAAGATACGCAGTATTTT.

The chain combines TRBV28 with TRBJ2-7; the D is unclear. Trimming took off 6 bases at V and 3 bases at J, with 6 bases between the two ends. The CDR3 runs to 11 residues. Germline V gene lookup returns CDR1 MDHEN and CDR2 SYDVKM. The CDR3 nucleotides are TGTGCCAGCAGGCAGAACTACGAGCAGTACTTC. It specifies CASRQNYEQYF.